This T cell receptor (beta chain) was obtained from a study of tumor-infiltrating lymphocytes in localized non-small cell lung cancer. Study-level results: Tumor T-cell fraction from TCR sequencing was not associated with recurrence-free survival (p = 0.61). TCRbeta sequencing showed higher T cell infiltration in tumors than uninvolved lung. T-cell fraction did not differ between immunotypes IM1 and IM2.

Sequencing used immunoSEQ multiplex PCR; TCRdb keeps in-frame clones, though not all of them. The sample yields 13,000 to 15,000 clones, roughly 81% seen once. Points on this clone: Its antigen is as yet unknown.

The sequencing sample was made of lung tumor tissue. The origin of this receptor is a human donor with non-small cell lung cancer.

DNA of the CDR3: TGTGCCAGCAGTGAAAGGTTAGGAGCGGGAGGCGAGCAGTACTTC. Encoded protein: CASSERLGAGGEQYF. This rearrangement joins TRBV6-1 to TRBJ2-7; TRBD2 matches at 9 bases. Germline V gene lookup returns CDR1 MNHNS and CDR2 SASEGT. The CDR3 loop spans 15 amino acids. V lost 2 bases, J lost 6 bases, and 8 bases stayed unmatched.